These T cell receptor beta chains were read from a single sample in a study of T cells in Graves' hyperthyroidism and ophthalmopathy. TCRdb fed the multiplex PCR reads into MiXCR, producing one record per CDR3 protein. Of fewer than 700,000 distinct CDR3 sequences detected, 15% to 20% appear once; the ten largest clones hold around 4%. The sample comprised blood. The receptors were gathered from a woman aged 30 to 39 with Graves' hyperthyroidism. Each CDR3 is given with its conserved first and last residue. A D gene is named only where the DNA matches it firmly. Only part of the rows carry a size: once, few, many, or a class if the clone is expanded.

clone size: .; D gene: .; V gene: TRBV19; J gene: TRBJ2-2; CDR3 protein: CASTGAQGGAGELFF; CDR3 DNA: TGTGCCAGTACCGGGGCACAGGGCGGGGCCGGGGAGCTGTTTTTT
clone size: many; D gene: .; V gene: TRBV6-1; J gene: TRBJ2-7; CDR3 protein: CASRQFPREQYF; CDR3 DNA: TGTGCCAGCAGGCAATTTCCCCGGGAGCAGTACTTC
clone size: many; D gene: TRBD2; V gene: TRBV28; J gene: TRBJ2-3; CDR3 protein: CASSTTSGRARDTQYF; CDR3 DNA: TGTGCCAGCAGTACGACTAGCGGGAGGGCCCGTGATACGCAGTATTTT
clone size: many; D gene: .; V gene: TRBV28; J gene: TRBJ2-7; CDR3 protein: CASSTTSGYASYEQYF; CDR3 DNA: TGTGCCAGCAGTACGACGTCAGGGTATGCCTCCTACGAGCAGTACTTC
clone size: .; D gene: .; V gene: TRBV30; J gene: TRBJ1-5; CDR3 protein: CAWNKDSEWDQPQHF; CDR3 DNA: TGTGCCTGGAACAAGGACTCGGAATGGGATCAGCCCCAGCATTTT
clone size: many; D gene: .; V gene: TRBV2; J gene: TRBJ2-2; CDR3 protein: CASSETGGGGSTGELFF; CDR3 DNA: TGTGCCAGCAGTGAAACCGGAGGGGGCGGGAGCACCGGGGAGCTGTTTTTT
clone size: .; D gene: .; V gene: TRBV28; J gene: TRBJ1-5; CDR3 protein: CASSITSPFNQPQHF; CDR3 DNA: TGTGCCAGCAGCATCACAAGCCCCTTCAATCAGCCCCAGCATTTT
clone size: .; D gene: .; V gene: TRBV20-1; J gene: TRBJ2-1; CDR3 protein: CSARRPGTNNEQFF; CDR3 DNA: TGCAGTGCTAGACGACCCGGGACAAACAATGAGCAGTTCTTC
clone size: few; D gene: TRBD2; V gene: TRBV9; J gene: TRBJ2-7; CDR3 protein: CASSTTTDLAGVTHSYEQYF; CDR3 DNA: TGTGCCAGCAGCACAACAACAGATCTAGCGGGAGTCACCCATTCCTACGAGCAGTACTTC
clone size: .; D gene: .; V gene: TRBV4-2; J gene: TRBJ1-1; CDR3 protein: CASSGMTAIYTEAFF; CDR3 DNA: TGTGCCAGCAGCGGAATGACGGCGATATACACTGAAGCTTTCTTT
clone size: .; D gene: TRBD1; V gene: TRBV20-1; J gene: TRBJ2-7; CDR3 protein: CSAAGQDYEQYF; CDR3 DNA: TGCAGTGCGGCGGGACAGGACTACGAGCAGTACTTC
clone size: .; D gene: .; V gene: TRBV12-3/TRBV12-4; J gene: TRBJ2-7; CDR3 protein: CASWRGGAPYEQYF; CDR3 DNA: TGTGCCAGCTGGAGGGGGGGGGCTCCTTACGAGCAGTACTTC
clone size: many; D gene: .; V gene: TRBV27; J gene: TRBJ2-1; CDR3 protein: CASSWTPQGEQFF; CDR3 DNA: TGTGCCAGCAGTTGGACCCCCCAGGGTGAGCAGTTCTTC
clone size: few; D gene: .; V gene: TRBV5-1; J gene: TRBJ2-3; CDR3 protein: CASSWGAGRTDTQYF; CDR3 DNA: TGCGCCAGCAGCTGGGGCGCGGGACGCACAGATACGCAGTATTTT
clone size: many; D gene: .; V gene: TRBV5-1; J gene: TRBJ2-1; CDR3 protein: CASSPVSGSYNEQFF; CDR3 DNA: TGCGCCAGCAGCCCCGTGAGCGGATCCTACAATGAGCAGTTCTTC
clone size: .; D gene: .; V gene: TRBV28; J gene: TRBJ2-2; CDR3 protein: CASSLQGKSGELFF; CDR3 DNA: TGTGCCAGCAGTTTGCAGGGGAAGAGCGGGGAGCTGTTTTTT
clone size: .; D gene: TRBD1; V gene: TRBV28; J gene: TRBJ1-1; CDR3 protein: CASSRQGLPEAFF; CDR3 DNA: TGTGCCAGCAGCAGACAGGGGCTCCCTGAAGCTTTCTTT
clone size: many; D gene: .; V gene: TRBV5-8; J gene: TRBJ2-3; CDR3 protein: CASSLDGREGTDTQYF; CDR3 DNA: TGTGCCAGCAGCTTGGATGGGCGGGAAGGGACAGATACGCAGTATTTT
clone size: few; D gene: TRBD1; V gene: TRBV10-3; J gene: TRBJ2-5; CDR3 protein: CAIRADRGDETQYF; CDR3 DNA: TGTGCCATCAGGGCGGACAGGGGGGATGAGACCCAGTACTTC
clone size: many; D gene: TRBD2; V gene: TRBV25-1; J gene: TRBJ2-3; CDR3 protein: CASSDPGGRDTQYF; CDR3 DNA: TGTGCCAGCAGTGATCCGGGGGGTAGAGATACGCAGTATTTT
clone size: .; D gene: .; V gene: TRBV5-4; J gene: TRBJ2-2; CDR3 protein: CASSSLVTGELFF; CDR3 DNA: TGTGCCAGCAGCTCGCTAGTCACCGGGGAGCTGTTTTTT
clone size: many; D gene: .; V gene: TRBV20-1; J gene: TRBJ2-3; CDR3 protein: CSAYQLTDTQYF; CDR3 DNA: TGCAGTGCGTACCAGCTGACAGATACGCAGTATTTT
clone size: few; D gene: TRBD1; V gene: TRBV7-2; J gene: TRBJ2-1; CDR3 protein: CASSLPGQGAENEQFF; CDR3 DNA: TGTGCCAGCAGCTTACCGGGACAGGGAGCAGAGAATGAGCAGTTCTTC
clone size: many; D gene: .; V gene: TRBV30; J gene: TRBJ1-5; CDR3 protein: CAWSVNLNQPQHF; CDR3 DNA: TGTGCCTGGAGTGTAAATCTGAATCAGCCCCAGCATTTT
clone size: many; D gene: .; V gene: TRBV10-3; J gene: TRBJ2-2; CDR3 protein: CAISNYGGELFF; CDR3 DNA: TGTGCCATCAGCAATTATGGCGGGGAGCTGTTTTTT
clone size: many; D gene: TRBD2; V gene: TRBV28; J gene: TRBJ2-7; CDR3 protein: CASRPPGGGYEQYF; CDR3 DNA: TGTGCCAGCAGACCCCCGGGCGGGGGTTACGAGCAGTACTTC
clone size: many; D gene: .; V gene: TRBV10-2; J gene: TRBJ2-3; CDR3 protein: CASSKTIGADTQYF; CDR3 DNA: TGCGCCAGCAGCAAGACGATAGGCGCAGATACGCAGTATTTT
clone size: few; D gene: TRBD1; V gene: TRBV28; J gene: TRBJ1-5; CDR3 protein: CASSSGQGSQPQHF; CDR3 DNA: TGTGCCAGCAGTTCTGGACAGGGAAGTCAGCCCCAGCATTTT
clone size: .; D gene: .; V gene: TRBV5-6; J gene: TRBJ1-2; CDR3 protein: CASSTAGRNYGYTF; CDR3 DNA: TGTGCCAGCAGCACCGCCGGGAGAAACTATGGCTACACCTTC
clone size: once; D gene: TRBD2; V gene: TRBV5-1; J gene: TRBJ2-7; CDR3 protein: CASSLVPSGGLDEQYF; CDR3 DNA: TGCGCCAGCAGCTTGGTCCCTAGCGGGGGGTTGGACGAGCAGTACTTC
clone size: few; D gene: .; V gene: TRBV7-9; J gene: TRBJ1-5; CDR3 protein: CASSIAAGSNQPQHF; CDR3 DNA: TGTGCCAGCAGCATTGCGGCAGGGAGCAATCAGCCCCAGCATTTT
clone size: many; D gene: TRBD1; V gene: TRBV27; J gene: TRBJ1-1; CDR3 protein: CASSRTGQNTEAFF; CDR3 DNA: TGTGCCAGCAGCCGGACAGGACAGAACACTGAAGCTTTCTTT
clone size: .; D gene: .; V gene: TRBV4-1; J gene: TRBJ2-1; CDR3 protein: CASSQEERTYNEQFF; CDR3 DNA: TGCGCCAGCAGCCAAGAGGAGCGGACCTACAATGAGCAGTTCTTC
clone size: .; D gene: .; V gene: TRBV28; J gene: TRBJ1-5; CDR3 protein: CASWGGGQPQHF; CDR3 DNA: TGTGCCAGTTGGGGGGGGGGCCAGCCCCAGCATTTT
clone size: many; D gene: TRBD1; V gene: TRBV4-1; J gene: TRBJ2-1; CDR3 protein: CASSQDPGGGYNEQFF; CDR3 DNA: TGCGCCAGCAGCCAAGATCCAGGGGGCGGCTACAATGAGCAGTTCTTC
clone size: many; D gene: .; V gene: TRBV27; J gene: TRBJ1-5; CDR3 protein: CASSRRGGQPQHF; CDR3 DNA: TGTGCCAGCAGCCGGCGGGGGGGTCAGCCCCAGCATTTT
clone size: .; D gene: TRBD2; V gene: TRBV28; J gene: TRBJ2-2; CDR3 protein: CASSSPGLAGVATGELFF; CDR3 DNA: TGTGCCAGCAGTTCCCCGGGACTAGCGGGAGTTGCGACCGGGGAGCTGTTTTTT
clone size: many; D gene: TRBD1; V gene: TRBV28; J gene: TRBJ1-5; CDR3 protein: CASSLNRGIGNQPQHF; CDR3 DNA: TGTGCCAGCAGTTTAAACAGGGGAATAGGCAATCAGCCCCAGCATTTT
clone size: many; D gene: TRBD2; V gene: TRBV28; J gene: TRBJ2-2; CDR3 protein: CASSRSGRSTGELFF; CDR3 DNA: TGTGCCAGCAGCCGTAGCGGGAGAAGTACCGGGGAGCTGTTTTTT
clone size: few; D gene: .; V gene: TRBV5-1; J gene: TRBJ2-3; CDR3 protein: CASSLVTIGTQYF; CDR3 DNA: TGCGCCAGCAGCTTGGTTACGATAGGTACGCAGTATTTT